This T cell receptor (beta chain) stems from a study of CD8 T cells in Susac syndrome (dated by TCRdb to the late 2010s). Some background on the complete study: Whether CD8+ T cell activation and differentiation in Susac syndrome was antigen driven was tested using repertoire sequencing.

From a lookup of the germline V gene, CDR1 and CDR2 are SGHRS and YFSETQ. Relative to germline, V is 1 base shorter and J is 0 bases shorter, with 11 bases between their ends. The CDR3 sequence holds 15 residues, the cysteine and phenylalanine included. Left in the record is the CDR3 DNA by itself, 45 bases read in frame from the first base. As regards this clonotype: It has no known antigen specificity. Base qualities were left out, and no much larger clone turns up one base away.

RNA was extracted with the RNeasy kit and 0.5 to 1 ug was reverse transcribed using random hexamers. The immunoSEQ multiplex PCR assay, which covers 54 Vbeta and 13 Jbeta segments, was used to amplify TCR beta CDR3 regions. Bias from PCR amplification was corrected by using a synthetic template baseline for primer optimization and for computational correction. In the authors' own workflow: Reads were assigned to V, D and J genes according to IMGT and analyzed in immunoSEQ Analyzer, with only productive sequences retained. Clonality was calculated as one minus the Shannon entropy normalized by log2 of the number of productive unique sequences. Public and private clones were assessed among the 100 most prevalent clones of each patient and control. Clones were defined as Susac-specific when absent from the healthy and MS cohorts, from about 1,100 published viral clones and from other ImmuneACCESS disease sequences. TCRdb's own reprocessing of the public reads used fastp at Q25 and MiXCR and kept productive beta chains. Rows matching on CDR3 protein sequence are summarized as one entry with the most common DNA and genes. These V and J calls are TCRdb output, not the study's own analysis. The sample has about 130,000 distinct CDR3 sequences on record, about 94% of them singletons. The ten largest clones represent over 0.07% of the sample.

Peripheral blood CD8+ and CD4+ T cells from healthy donors, Susac syndrome patients and multiple sclerosis patients were profiled by high-throughput TCR beta sequencing. Healthy donors were included as age- and sex-matched controls. CD8+ TEMRA cells were enriched by FACS, while bulk CD8+ and CD4+ T cells were purified by magnetic negative isolation. Blood was collected in EDTA tubes and processed within 24 hours, with PBMCs isolated through density gradient centrifugation. PBMCs intended for TCR sequencing were cryopreserved in liquid nitrogen and were subsequently thawed in a 37 degrees C water bath. The sorted or isolated CD4+, CD8+ and CD8+ TEMRA cells reached a purity of at least 90%. Study-level results and caveats: The TCR sequencing and HLA analysis was acknowledged to have included a relatively small number of individuals.

The sequencing input was CD4+ T cells from PBMCs. The sequence derives from a human donor in good health. The receptor chain draws on TRBV5-1 and TRBJ2-7, with the D gene not clear enough to name. The base sequence is TGCGCCAGCAGCTTGACCACAGCTAGCTCCTACGAGCAGTACTTC. Translated, this gives CASSLTTASSYEQYF.